The 9 T cell receptor beta chains listed next were all sequenced from one sample in a study of T cell repertoires in cytomegalovirus infection. These receptors lack a known antigen. TCRdb ran MiXCR on the reads and lists one entry per CDR3 protein. The repertoire holds 450,000 to 600,000 distinct CDR3 sequences, 30% to 40% seen once, with about 17% in the top ten. The starting material was cultured PBMCs, obtained from culture after CMV antigen stimulation. These receptors were taken from a human donor in good health (CMV status not recorded). Some clones in this sample may be carry-over from other donors' samples.

This clonotype was found a few times. The chain uses TRBV5-1 and TRBJ2-5; 9 bases align to TRBD2. From germline, CDR1 is SGHRS and CDR2 YFSETQ. The CDR3 sequence is 16 residues long. V gave up 0 bases and J gave up 5 bases; unmatched junction bases: 8. This CDR3 reads CASSLGLAAPRETQYF. CDR3 DNA sequence: TGCGCCAGCAGCTTGGGACTAGCGGCACCCAGGGAGACCCAGTACTTC. Supplemented by reference TRBV5-1 and TRBJ2-5, the full variable domain reads KAGVTQTPRYLIKTRGQQVTLSCSPISGHRSVSWYQQTPGQGLQFLFEYFSETQRNKGNFPGRFSGRQFSNSRSEMNVSTLELGDSALYLCASSLGLAAPRETQYFGPGTRLLVL.

This clonotype was seen more than once but under ten times. This chain uses TRBV7-2 with TRBJ1-2, with D unresolved. Germline V CDR1 and CDR2: SGHTA, FQGNSA. Trimming removed 5 bases at V and 5 bases at J, with 18 bases between. The length of the CDR3 is 15 residues. CDR3 bases: TGTGCCAGCAGCGCGATGACGACGTTGGGGTATGGCTACACCTTC. It encodes CASSAMTTLGYGYTF.

This chain connects TRBV6-9 to TRBJ2-7; D gene uncertain. This CDR3 has 14 amino acids. V lost 2 bases and J lost 2, with 10 bases in between. Germline CDR1 is MNHGY and CDR2 is SVAAGI. DNA of the CDR3: TGTGCCAGCAGTTATCGGTCTGACCCCTACGAGCAGTACTTC. Amino acid sequence: CASSYRSDPYEQYF.

This clonotype has a handful of counts. The chain couples TRBV28 to TRBJ1-1; unclear D gene. This CDR3 is 16 amino acids long. Between the trimmed V and J ends, which lost 6 bases and 1 base, there was a span of 18 bases. Germline V gene data show CDR1 as MDHEN and CDR2 as SYDVKM. The DNA of the CDR3 is TGTGCCAGCAGCCCGATCCTCAGTTTAAAGAACACTGAAGCTTTCTTT. Translating gives CASSPILSLKNTEAFF.

This chain links TRBV6-6 with TRBJ2-7; D uncertain. In germline, CDR1 is MNHNY, CDR2 SVGAGI (reference sequence). Trimming took off 0 bases at V and 0 bases at J, with 9 bases between the two ends. The CDR3 contains 15 residues. For the CDR3, the DNA is TGTGCCAGCAGTTACTCGATCTCGAGCTCCTACGAGCAGTACTTC. This encodes CASSYSISSSYEQYF.

This clonotype showed up many times. This sequence joins TRBV7-2 and TRBJ1-5; the D is unclear. V shed 3 bases and J shed 7 bases, with 10 bases lying between them. The CDR3 runs 13 residues. The germline V gene encodes CDR1 SGHTA and CDR2 FQGNSA. The CDR3 here is CASSFWVHQPQHF. The CDR3 DNA follows: TGTGCCAGCAGCTTCTGGGTGCACCAGCCCCAGCATTTT.

In nucleotides, the CDR3 is TGTGCCATAGCGAGTGGGAGTATGGATGAGCAGTTCTTC. This gives the protein CAIASGSMDEQFF. The chain carries TRBV10-3 and TRBJ2-1, with a tentative D call TRBD2 (5 bases). V was shortened by 9 bases and J by 8 bases, with 17 bases between the two germline ends. The CDR3 is 13 amino acids. Germline lookup yields CDR1 ENHRY and CDR2 SYGVKD.

DNA for the CDR3: TGTGCCAGCAGCTCTCGCGGTACCTACGAGACTTATTATAATTCACCCCTCCACTTT. Its protein product is CASSSRGTYETYYNSPLHF. This sequence joins TRBV11-1 and TRBJ1-6, with D uncertain. V was clipped by 4 bases and J by 4 bases, with 23 bases between them. The CDR3 is 19 residues long. Looked up from germline, CDR1 is SGHAT and CDR2 is FQDESV (reference sequence).

This chain joins TRBV12-5 and TRBJ2-1, with D possibly matching TRBD2 (6 bases). V shed 5 bases and J shed 1 base, with 12 bases lying between them. Germline V CDR1 and CDR2: LGHNT, FRNRAP. The CDR3 has 15 residues. The chain's CDR3 is CASGLGSRSYNEQFF. CDR3 DNA: TGTGCTAGTGGTCTCGGGAGTAGGTCCTACAATGAGCAGTTCTTC.